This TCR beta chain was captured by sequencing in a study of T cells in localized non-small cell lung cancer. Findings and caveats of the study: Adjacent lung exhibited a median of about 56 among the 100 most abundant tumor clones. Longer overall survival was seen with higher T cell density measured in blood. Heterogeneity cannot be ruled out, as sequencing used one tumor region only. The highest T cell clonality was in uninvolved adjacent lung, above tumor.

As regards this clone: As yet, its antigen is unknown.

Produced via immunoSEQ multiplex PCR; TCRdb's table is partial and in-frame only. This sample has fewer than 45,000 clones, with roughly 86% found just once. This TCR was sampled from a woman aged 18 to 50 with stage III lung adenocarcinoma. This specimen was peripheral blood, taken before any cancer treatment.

Here the CDR3 DNA reads TGCGCCAGCAGCTTCACAGCGGGGGGATCCTACAATGAGCAGTTCTTC. Protein product: CASSFTAGGSYNEQFF. The chain uses TRBV5-1 and TRBJ2-1, with 9 bases fitting TRBD2. The germline gives CDR1 SGHRS, CDR2 YFSETQ. CDR3 length: 16 residues. Unmatched junction bases numbered 4, after V lost 2 bases and J lost 1 base.